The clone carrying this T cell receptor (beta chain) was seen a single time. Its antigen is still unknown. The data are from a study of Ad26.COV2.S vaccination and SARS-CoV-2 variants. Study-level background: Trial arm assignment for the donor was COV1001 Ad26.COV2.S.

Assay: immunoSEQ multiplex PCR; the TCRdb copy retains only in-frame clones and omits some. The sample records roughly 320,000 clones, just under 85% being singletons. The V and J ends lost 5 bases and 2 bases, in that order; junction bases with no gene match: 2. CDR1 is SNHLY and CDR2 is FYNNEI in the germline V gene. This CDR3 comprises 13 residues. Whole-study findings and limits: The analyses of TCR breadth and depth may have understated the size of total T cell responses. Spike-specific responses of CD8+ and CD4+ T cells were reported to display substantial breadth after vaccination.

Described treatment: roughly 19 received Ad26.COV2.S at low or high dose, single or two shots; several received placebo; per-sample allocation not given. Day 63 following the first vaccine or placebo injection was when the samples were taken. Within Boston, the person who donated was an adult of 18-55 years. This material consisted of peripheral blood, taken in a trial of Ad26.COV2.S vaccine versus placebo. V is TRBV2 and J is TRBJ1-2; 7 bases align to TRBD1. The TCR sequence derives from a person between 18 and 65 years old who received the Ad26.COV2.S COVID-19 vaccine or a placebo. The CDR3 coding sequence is TGTGCCAGCAGTCGGGACAGCAACTATGGCTACACCTTC. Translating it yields CASSRDSNYGYTF.